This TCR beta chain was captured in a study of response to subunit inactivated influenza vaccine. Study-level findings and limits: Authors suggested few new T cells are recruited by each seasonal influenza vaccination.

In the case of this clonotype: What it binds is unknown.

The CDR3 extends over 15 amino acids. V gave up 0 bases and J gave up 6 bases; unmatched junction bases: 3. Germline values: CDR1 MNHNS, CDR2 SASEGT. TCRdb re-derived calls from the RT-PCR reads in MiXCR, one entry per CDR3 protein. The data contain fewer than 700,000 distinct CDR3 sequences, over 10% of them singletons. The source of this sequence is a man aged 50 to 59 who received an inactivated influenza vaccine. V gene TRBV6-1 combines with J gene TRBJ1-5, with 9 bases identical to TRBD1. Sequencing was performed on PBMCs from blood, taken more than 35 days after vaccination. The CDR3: CASSEARTGAQPQHF. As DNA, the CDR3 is TGTGCCAGCAGTGAAGCCAGGACAGGGGCTCAGCCCCAGCATTTT.